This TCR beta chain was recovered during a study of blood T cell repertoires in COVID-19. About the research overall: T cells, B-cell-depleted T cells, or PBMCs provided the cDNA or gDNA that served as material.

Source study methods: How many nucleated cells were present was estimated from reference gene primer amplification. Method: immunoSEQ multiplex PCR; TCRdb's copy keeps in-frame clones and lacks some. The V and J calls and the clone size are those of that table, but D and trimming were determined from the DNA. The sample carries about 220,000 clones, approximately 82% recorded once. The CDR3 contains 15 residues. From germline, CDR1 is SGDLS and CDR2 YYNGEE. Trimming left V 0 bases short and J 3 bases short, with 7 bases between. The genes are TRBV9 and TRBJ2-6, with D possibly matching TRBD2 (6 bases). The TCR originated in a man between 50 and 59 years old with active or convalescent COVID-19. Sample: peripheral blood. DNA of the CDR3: TGTGCCAGCAGCGTAGCCGGGGGTGGGGCCAACGTCCTGACTTTC. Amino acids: CASSVAGGGANVLTF.